The 16 T cell receptor beta chains reported below all come from one sample, sequenced in a study of beta chain features in type 1 diabetes. The entirety of the isolated RNA underwent reverse transcription, so expressed TCRB transcripts were sequenced. Sequencing was performed with immunoSEQ multiplex PCR; in TCRdb, only in-frame clones are kept and a portion is missing. This table has over 700,000 clones, roughly a sixth appearing once. Sequencing input: naive CD4+ T cells from blood. These receptors all stem from a young woman in good health.

The gene calls are TRBV28 and TRBJ2-1; TRBD2 aligns across 9 bases. This CDR3 has 16 residues. J lost 6 bases, V lost 3 bases, and 9 bases had no gene match. Germline lookup yields CDR1 MDHEN and CDR2 SYDVKM. CDR3 bases: TGTGCCAGCAGTTTGCGAGTAGCGGGAGTTCGCAATGAGCAGTTCTTC. It is translated as CASSLRVAGVRNEQFF.

The V and J genes are TRBV6-4 and TRBJ2-1, with 11 bases that match TRBD2. This CDR3 contains 16 residues. The germline gives CDR1 MRHNA, CDR2 SNTAGT. The J segment lost 0 bases and the V segment lost 2 bases, leaving 0 bases of the junction unmatched. CDR3 loop: CASSDTSGSSYNEQFF. The CDR3 nucleotides are TGTGCCAGCAGTGACACTAGCGGGAGCTCCTACAATGAGCAGTTCTTC.

The chain joins TRBV7-9 to TRBJ1-4, with D possibly being TRBD1 (5 bases). The CDR3 sequence is 16 residues long. V shed 1 base and J shed 0 bases, with 9 bases lying between them. The V gene's germline CDR1 is SEHNR and CDR2 FQNEAQ (reference sequence). The CDR3 here is CASSLGRTTTNEKLFF. CDR3 bases: TGTGCCAGCAGCTTAGGCAGGACAACAACTAATGAAAAACTGTTTTTT.

The chain combines TRBV10-2 with TRBJ2-1; TRBD1 matches at 12 bases. V lost 4 bases, J lost 7 bases, and 23 bases stayed unmatched. The length of the CDR3 is 21 residues. Germline lookup yields CDR1 WSHSY and CDR2 SAAADI. Here the CDR3 DNA reads TGCGCCAGCAGTGGAAGCGCCCGACCCGGGACAGGGGGCTCGGGAGGGAATGAGCAGTTCTTC. Amino acids: CASSGSARPGTGGSGGNEQFF.

V usage is TRBV2 and J usage is TRBJ2-1; 7 bases fit TRBD2. V shed 6 bases and J 14 bases; nucleotides not matched to a gene: 7. The germline CDR1 and CDR2 sequences are SNHLY and FYNNEI. The CDR3 sequence is 11 residues long. Written as DNA, the CDR3 is TGTGCCAGCAGCCGGGGAGGGTTTAAGTTCTTC. It yields the protein CASSRGGFKFF.

The rearrangement links TRBV28 to TRBJ2-1; 8 bases are shared with TRBD1. Trimming cost V 5 bases and J 6 bases; bases outside gene matches: 6. Germline CDR1 and CDR2: MDHEN and SYDVKM. This CDR3 is 14 amino acids long. The CDR3 sequence: CASSISTGVNEQFF. In nucleotides, the CDR3 is TGTGCCAGCAGTATCTCGACAGGGGTCAATGAGCAGTTCTTC.

The chain uses TRBV28 and TRBJ1-5; 7 bases match TRBD1. V was pared by 6 bases and J by 8 bases, with 16 bases of the junction left unmatched. The CDR3 is 16 amino acids. In germline, CDR1 is MDHEN, CDR2 SYDVKM. CDR3 in DNA: TGTGCCAGCAGCTTTCGTCGAGGAGGGGGCTTAGAGCCCCAGCATTTT. It yields the protein CASSFRRGGGLEPQHF.

Only a few counts were recorded for this clone. The rearrangement joins TRBV7-9 to TRBJ2-7, with 7 bases aligning to TRBD2. CDR1 and CDR2 from the germline V gene are SEHNR and FQNEAQ (reference sequence). The ends lost 5 bases at V and 6 bases at J; junction bases unmatched: 10. CDR3 length: 14 residues. The CDR3, as DNA: TGTGCCAGCAGCCGAGGACTAGGGTTTAGCGAGCAGTACTTC. Its translation: CASSRGLGFSEQYF.

The chain joins TRBV5-1 to TRBJ1-1; D gene uncertain. Deletions cut 4 bases from V and 4 bases from J, with 11 bases between. The germline gives CDR1 SGHRS, CDR2 YFSETQ. The CDR3 is made up of 13 amino acids. The CDR3 region is CASSPPLRTEAFF. The DNA of the CDR3 is TGCGCCAGCAGCCCCCCGCTACGCACTGAAGCTTTCTTT.

This clone showed up just a few times. The chain carries TRBV9 and TRBJ1-4; 9 positions match TRBD1. Germline assignment: CDR1 SGDLS and CDR2 YYNGEE. With V trimmed by 3 bases and J by 7 bases, 4 bases remained unmatched. CDR3 size: 14 residues. The CDR3: CASSADRGGEKLFF. CDR3 bases: TGTGCCAGCAGCGCAGACAGGGGGGGTGAAAAACTGTTTTTT.

In its sample, this clone was seen a few times. The chain employs TRBV5-4 and TRBJ2-1; 9 bases align to TRBD2. Germline V CDR1 and CDR2: SGHNT, YYREEE (reference sequence). V was pared by 1 base and J by 6 bases, with 14 bases of the junction left unmatched. This CDR3 is built from 18 residues. The CDR3 here is CASSLSAGGPDIGNEQFF. The CDR3 DNA is TGTGCCAGCAGCTTGTCAGCGGGAGGACCGGACATCGGCAATGAGCAGTTCTTC.

J is TRBJ2-7 and V is TRBV4-2, with D unclear. The CDR3 contains 13 residues. CDR1 is LGHNA and CDR2 is YNFKEQ in the germline V gene. Trimming shortened V by 0 bases and J by 5 bases, and 8 bases separated the two germline ends. The CDR3 loop is CASSQDRWNEQYF. DNA of the CDR3: TGTGCCAGCAGCCAAGATCGCTGGAACGAGCAGTACTTC.

For this clone: In the same sample, other DNA sequences code for this CDR3. The chain carries TRBV6-5 and TRBJ2-1, with 12 bases aligning to TRBD1. The CDR3 length is 15 residues. The V and J ends lost 4 bases and 4 bases, in that order; junction bases with no gene match: 2. Germline V gene data show CDR1 as MNHEY and CDR2 as SVGAGI. The CDR3: CASSSGQGAYNEQFF. The CDR3 DNA follows: TGTGCCAGCAGTTCGGGACAGGGGGCTTACAATGAGCAGTTCTTC.

Only a few counts were recorded for this clone. The V and J genes are TRBV15 and TRBJ1-5; no clear D gene. Germline CDR1 is LNHNV and CDR2 is YYDKDF (reference sequence). The CDR3 totals 14 residues. V shed 0 bases and J shed 8 bases, with 11 bases lying between them. The CDR3 DNA reads TGTGCCACCAGCAGAGATTGGGGATGGGAGCCCCAGCATTTT. Protein product: CATSRDWGWEPQHF. Variable domain in full (rest from reference TRBV15 and TRBJ1-5): DAMVIQNPRYQVTQFGKPVTLSCSQTLNHNVMYWYQQKSSQAPKLLFHYYDKDFNNEADTPDNFQSRRPNTSFCFLDIRSPGLGDTAMYLCATSRDWGWEPQHFGDGTRLSIL.

The V and J genes are TRBV9 and TRBJ1-3; D might be TRBD1 (6 bases). Germline loops: CDR1 SGDLS, CDR2 YYNGEE. With 3 bases removed from V and 1 base from J, the gap between germline ends came to 8 bases. The CDR3 is 14 amino acids. The CDR3 here is CASSAQGSGNTIYF. CDR3 nucleotide sequence: TGTGCCAGCAGCGCACAGGGTTCTGGAAACACCATATATTTT.

Only a few counts were recorded for this clone. V usage is TRBV14 and J usage is TRBJ2-7; the D is unclear. Trimming removed 1 base at V and 2 bases at J, with 9 bases between. The CDR3 is 14 amino acids. The germline V gene encodes CDR1 SGHDN and CDR2 FVKESK. This CDR3 is CASSQGPPPYEQYF. The DNA for the CDR3 is TGTGCCAGCAGCCAAGGACCCCCCCCCTACGAGCAGTACTTC.